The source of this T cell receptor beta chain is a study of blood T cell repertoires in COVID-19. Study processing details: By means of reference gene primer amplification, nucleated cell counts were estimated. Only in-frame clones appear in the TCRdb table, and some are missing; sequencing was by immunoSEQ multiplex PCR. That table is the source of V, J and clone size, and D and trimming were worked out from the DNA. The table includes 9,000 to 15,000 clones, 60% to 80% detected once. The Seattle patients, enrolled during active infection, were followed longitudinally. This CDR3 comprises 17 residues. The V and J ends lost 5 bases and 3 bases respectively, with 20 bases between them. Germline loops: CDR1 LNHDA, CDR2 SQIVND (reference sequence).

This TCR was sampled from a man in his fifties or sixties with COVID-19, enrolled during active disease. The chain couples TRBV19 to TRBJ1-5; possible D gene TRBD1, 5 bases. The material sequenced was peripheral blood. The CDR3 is CASSPIFRDSFNQPQHF. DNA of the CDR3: TGTGCCAGTAGTCCAATCTTCCGGGACTCATTCAATCAGCCCCAGCATTTT.